This T cell receptor (beta chain) was retrieved from a study of cytomegalovirus exposure and HLA in healthy donors. The PCR had 60 Vbeta and 13 Jbeta primers. Method: immunoSEQ multiplex PCR; TCRdb's copy keeps in-frame clones and lacks some. The sample lists tens of thousands of clones, roughly 76% seen once, with over 2.5% in the top ten. The study, taken as a whole, reports: Presence/absence analyses treated sequencing depth as roughly uniform across donors.

A remark on this clone: What it recognizes is unknown.

With V trimmed by 3 bases and J by 9 bases, 2 bases remained unmatched. CDR3 length: 13 residues. CDR1 SGHDN and CDR2 FVKESK come from the germline V gene. Sequencing was done on a sample of PBMCs. The clonotype originates from a man aged 18 to 30 in good health and CMV-seronegative. The chain employs TRBV14 and TRBJ2-1, with 10 nucleotides matching TRBD2. The CDR3 DNA sequence: TGTGCCAGCAGCCAGAGGACTAGCGGTGAGCAGTTCTTC. Protein sequence: CASSQRTSGEQFF.